This passage covers 20 T cell receptor beta chains from one sample sequenced in a study of blood T cell repertoires in COVID-19. Measured with immunoSEQ multiplex PCR; TCRdb has only the in-frame clones, and not every one. The sample consists of roughly 73,000 clones, 60% to 85% of them appearing once. The sample comprised peripheral blood. These receptor sequences come from a man in his 70s with acute or convalescent COVID-19.

Note on this clone: The same CDR3 also results from other DNA sequences found in this sample. The CDR3 bases are TGTGCCAGCAGTGAGGCTAGCGGAGAGACCCAGTACTTC. This sequence encodes CASSEASGETQYF. The chain recombines TRBV6-1 with TRBJ2-5; 7 bases fit TRBD2. The CDR3 is 13 amino acids. Germline loops: CDR1 MNHNS, CDR2 SASEGT. J was trimmed by 4 bases and V by 3 bases; bases with no gene match: 2.

V usage is TRBV5-1 and J usage is TRBJ1-6; perhaps TRBD1 as D (5 bases). V gave up 0 bases and J gave up 13 bases, with 23 bases separating them. This CDR3 spans 17 amino acids. Germline V gene data show CDR1 as SGHRS and CDR2 as YFSETQ. In nucleotides, the CDR3 is TGCGCCAGCAGCTTGGACGTCCGGGTCGCCCTCCGGGGGCCCCTCCACTTT. This codes for CASSLDVRVALRGPLHF.

The rearrangement links TRBV7-3 to TRBJ1-6; TRBD1 matches at 7 bases. V lost 5 bases, J lost 7 bases, and 17 bases stayed unmatched. From germline, CDR1 is SGHTA and CDR2 FQGTGA. This CDR3 region has 18 residues. The CDR3 bases are TGTGCCAGCAGCAAAGATCCCCAGACGGGACAGAGAAATTCACCCCTCCACTTT. It yields the protein CASSKDPQTGQRNSPLHF.

The chain employs TRBV12-5 and TRBJ2-3; the D gene is possibly TRBD1 (6 bases). Germline V gives CDR1 LGHNT, CDR2 FRNRAP. Trimming left V 7 bases short and J 2 bases short, with 10 bases between. This CDR3 has 13 residues. The CDR3: CASATGTTDTQYF. CDR3 in DNA: TGTGCTAGTGCCACAGGGACCACAGATACGCAGTATTTT.

CDR3 sequence reads: CASSSVRGFETQYF. For the CDR3, the DNA is TGTGCCAGCAGCTCGGTCAGGGGATTTGAGACCCAGTACTTC. The chain joins TRBV11-2 to TRBJ2-5; D perhaps matches TRBD1 (6 bases). Germline CDR1 reads SGHAT; CDR2 reads FQNNGV. Trimming left V 4 bases short and J 5 bases short, with 14 bases between. This CDR3 is 14 amino acids long.

This clone came up a few times. V is TRBV4-1 and J is TRBJ2-5; TRBD1 matches 9 bases. CDR1 and CDR2 from the germline V gene are MGHRA and YSYEKL. V dropped 4 bases and J dropped 5; count of bases not matched to a gene: 8. The CDR3 length is 15 residues. The chain's CDR3 is CASSLTSDRGETQYF. In nucleotides, the CDR3 is TGCGCCAGCAGCCTCACCTCGGACAGGGGCGAGACCCAGTACTTC.

The chain employs TRBV6-5 and TRBJ2-1; TRBD1 matches 9 bases. The CDR3 covers 14 residues. Trimming removed 8 bases from V and 4 bases from J; junction bases left unmatched: 6. Per the germline V gene, CDR1 is MNHEY and CDR2 is SVGAGI. CDR3 coding DNA: TGTGCCAGCGGAACAGGGGGCGCTTACAATGAGCAGTTCTTC. This sequence encodes CASGTGGAYNEQFF.

The rearrangement joins TRBV28 to TRBJ2-7, with 9 bases matching TRBD1. V dropped 4 bases and J dropped 5; count of bases not matched to a gene: 6. This CDR3 spans 14 amino acids. Germline V gene lookup returns CDR1 MDHEN and CDR2 SYDVKM. CDR3: CASSSLRDRDEQYF. CDR3 DNA: TGTGCCAGCAGTTCACTCCGGGACAGGGACGAGCAGTACTTC.

V and J are TRBV27 and TRBJ1-6; 7 positions match TRBD1. Germline assignment: CDR1 MNHEY and CDR2 SMNVEV (reference sequence). Trimming removed 7 bases from V and 0 bases from J; junction bases left unmatched: 6. The CDR3 has 16 amino acids. The CDR3 reads CASTVTGDSYNSPLHF. The CDR3 DNA follows: TGTGCCAGCACCGTTACAGGGGACTCCTATAATTCACCCCTCCACTTT.

V is TRBV10-3 and J is TRBJ2-1; 7 positions match TRBD2. CDR3 length equals 16 residues. With 6 bases clipped from V and 0 bases from J, the junction kept 8 bases outside the gene matches. Germline values: CDR1 ENHRY, CDR2 SYGVKD. This CDR3 reads CAIRGSGQSSYNEQFF. The CDR3 nucleotides are TGTGCCATCAGGGGTAGCGGGCAGAGCTCCTACAATGAGCAGTTCTTC.

The chain has TRBV4-1 and TRBJ1-2, with 9 bases aligning to TRBD1. Germline values: CDR1 MGHRA, CDR2 YSYEKL. Trimming took 6 bases from V and 6 from J; bases not matched to a gene: 11. The CDR3 covers 15 residues. The CDR3 nucleotides are TGCGCCAGCAGACCAACAGGGGGCAAAGAAAATGGCTACACCTTC. This encodes CASRPTGGKENGYTF.

The V call is TRBV6-5, the J call TRBJ1-1; 8 bases are a match to TRBD1. V dropped 10 bases and J dropped 8; count of bases not matched to a gene: 3. The CDR3 is 10 residues long. CDR1 MNHEY and CDR2 SVGAGI come from the germline V gene. For the CDR3, the DNA is TGTGCCACAAGACAGGGGGAAGCTTTCTTT. The encoded protein is CATRQGEAFF.

The chain recombines TRBV6-5 with TRBJ1-2, with TRBD1 matching over 7 bases. With V trimmed by 4 bases and J by 6 bases, 11 bases remained unmatched. Germline V gene lookup returns CDR1 MNHEY and CDR2 SVGAGI. This CDR3 spans 15 amino acids. CDR3 region: CASSSPGGGGDGYTF. CDR3 bases: TGTGCCAGCAGTTCCCCCGGAGGAGGGGGCGATGGCTACACCTTC.

This clone was seen a single time. V and J are TRBV28 and TRBJ1-1, with TRBD1 matching 7 bases. The CDR3 has 14 amino acids. V lost 5 bases, J lost 11 bases, and 14 bases stayed unmatched. Germline CDR1 reads MDHEN; CDR2 reads SYDVKM. The CDR3 DNA reads as TGTGCCAGCAGTGCCCTGGGACAGCTCGGGCAGGCTTTCTTT. Its protein product is CASSALGQLGQAFF. The full variable domain, completed using reference TRBV28 and TRBJ1-1, is DVKVTQSSRYLVKRTGEKVFLECVQDMDHENMFWYRQDPGLGLRLIYFSYDVKMKEKGDIPEGYSVSREKKERFSLILESASTNQTSMYLCASSALGQLGQAFFGQGTRLTVV.

To note about this clone: The germline gene is not matched at one end of the junction; a read error may be the cause. This chain connects TRBV27 to TRBJ2-7; 9 bases are a match to TRBD1. Per germline, CDR1 MNHEY and CDR2 SMNVEV (reference sequence). The CDR3 sequence is 11 residues long. The CDR3 here is CASSRGTGLIF. Here the CDR3 DNA reads TGTGCCAGCAGTCGAGGGACAGGGCTGATTTTC.

The V gene is TRBV5-4, the J gene TRBJ2-3; TRBD2 matches 7 bases. There are 16 residues in the CDR3. The ends lost 4 bases at V and 0 bases at J; junction bases unmatched: 8. Germline-derived CDR1 and CDR2 are SGHNT and YYREEE (reference sequence). This CDR3 reads CASSGSLADSTDTQYF. DNA for the CDR3: TGTGCCAGCAGCGGATCGCTAGCGGACAGCACAGATACGCAGTATTTT.

The J gene is TRBJ2-1, the V gene TRBV5-1; 8 bases align to TRBD2. V lost 3 bases to trimming and J lost 7 bases; unmatched junction nucleotides: 9. This CDR3 is built from 15 residues. Germline V lookup: CDR1 SGHRS, CDR2 YFSETQ. CDR3 nucleotides: TGCGCCAGCAGCTCCGGGAGGGCCTCAGGGAATGAGCAGTTCTTC. It codes for CASSSGRASGNEQFF.

This clone was seen a single time. V and J are TRBV14 and TRBJ2-1; 11 nucleotides agree with TRBD2. Trimming cost V 1 base and J 6 bases; bases outside gene matches: 5. Germline CDR1 reads SGHDN; CDR2 reads FVKESK. The CDR3 length is 16 residues. The CDR3 nucleotides are TGTGCCAGCAGCCAAGGTACTAGCGGGAGAGCCAATGAGCAGTTCTTC. It yields the protein CASSQGTSGRANEQFF.

This clone showed up just once. This chain connects TRBV9 to TRBJ2-7; 13 bases match TRBD2. Trimming at V came to 3 bases and at J to 9 bases, leaving 9 bases not matched to a gene. Germline assignment: CDR1 SGDLS and CDR2 YYNGEE. This CDR3 has 15 residues. The CDR3 reads CASSARTSGSSRQYF. Here the CDR3 DNA reads TGTGCCAGCAGCGCCCGGACTAGCGGGAGTTCGCGGCAGTACTTC.

This clone was picked up a small number of times. The DNA of the CDR3 is TGTGCCAGCAGCTTGGGACAGGTCTCCTACAATGAGCAGTTCTTC. Encoded protein: CASSLGQVSYNEQFF. V and J are TRBV7-2 and TRBJ2-1, with 8 bases fitting TRBD1. This CDR3 comprises 15 residues. CDR1 is SGHTA, CDR2 FQGNSA, per germline. The V and J ends lost 3 bases and 0 bases, in that order; junction bases with no gene match: 1.